This entry lists 14 T cell receptor beta chains sequenced from one sample in a study of shared clonotypes between healthy human individuals. Sequencing was performed with immunoSEQ multiplex PCR; in TCRdb, only in-frame clones are kept and a portion is missing. Of 1.6 million or so clones listed, approximately 98.5% are singletons. The sample consisted of naive CD4+ T cells sorted from blood. As to subset: CD45RA+ positively selected. These receptors all stem from a man in his thirties or forties in good health.

This clone was recorded only once. The CDR3 region is CSVEVGPNEQFF. The CDR3 DNA is TGCAGCGTTGAAGTGGGACCCAATGAGCAGTTCTTC. The chain uses TRBV29-1 and TRBJ2-1, with D perhaps matching TRBD1 or TRBD2 (5 bases each). Germline V gene sequence: CDR1 SQVTM, CDR2 ANQGSEA. There are 12 residues in the CDR3. The V end lost 1 base, the J end lost 6 bases, and 7 bases lay between the germline ends.

V usage is TRBV6-5 and J usage is TRBJ1-1; D not certain. Trimming took 7 bases from V and 4 from J, leaving 10 bases between them. The CDR3 is 12 residues long. Germline loops: CDR1 MNHEY, CDR2 SVGAGI. The CDR3 coding sequence is TGTGCCAGCAAGTCTGGTTTCACTGAAGCTTTCTTT. It encodes CASKSGFTEAFF.

The chain has TRBV6-1 and TRBJ2-1, with 9 nucleotides matching TRBD2. This CDR3 spans 17 amino acids. V was pared by 2 bases and J by 8 bases, with 13 bases of the junction left unmatched. Germline CDR1 and CDR2: MNHNS and SASEGT. The CDR3, as DNA: TGTGCCAGCAGTGAAATACGGACCGGGACTAGCTTCTATGAGCAGTTCTTC. Its translation: CASSEIRTGTSFYEQFF.

As regards this clone: The junction departs from the called germline gene at one end, perhaps through a read error. This chain uses TRBV7-2 with TRBJ2-1; 10 bases match TRBD2. Per the germline V gene, CDR1 is SGHTA and CDR2 is FQGNSA. The CDR3 totals 15 residues. The DNA of the CDR3 is TGTGCCAGCAACTTAGGACTAGCGGCAGGCAATGAGCAGTTCTTC. This encodes CASNLGLAAGNEQFF.

The chain joins TRBV28 to TRBJ2-1; D ambiguous. The V end lost 5 bases, the J end lost 4 bases, and 9 bases lay between the germline ends. The CDR3 has 13 amino acids. Germline V gene data show CDR1 as MDHEN and CDR2 as SYDVKM. CDR3 nucleotides: TGTGCCAGCAGTCCGATAGGGTACAATGAGCAGTTCTTC. It yields the protein CASSPIGYNEQFF.

V usage is TRBV12-5 and J usage is TRBJ1-2; D is undetermined. V was trimmed by 9 bases and J by 2 bases, leaving 19 bases between them. Germline V gene sequence: CDR1 LGHNT, CDR2 FRNRAP. This CDR3 contains 15 residues. For the CDR3, the DNA is TGTGCTAGCCCACGCGGGGATGAAATGAACTATGGCTACACCTTC. Encoded protein: CASPRGDEMNYGYTF.

This clone was picked up one time. The chain is built from TRBV25-1 and TRBJ2-5, with D perhaps TRBD1 or TRBD2 (5 bases each). This CDR3 has 14 amino acids. Trimming removed 8 bases at V and 3 bases at J, with 16 bases between. Germline CDR1 is MGHDK and CDR2 is SYGVNS. The CDR3 sequence: CASPSSGQKETQYF. The CDR3 region has the DNA TGTGCCAGCCCCTCCTCGGGGCAAAAAGAGACCCAGTACTTC. Full variable domain (missing parts from reference TRBV25-1 and TRBJ2-5): EADIYQTPRYLVIGTGKKITLECSQTMGHDKMYWYQQDPGMELHLIHYSYGVNSTEKGDLSSESTVSRIRTEHFPLTLESARPSHTSQYLCASPSSGQKETQYFGPGTRLLVL.

J is TRBJ2-3 and V is TRBV7-2; 7 bases are a match to TRBD1. The J segment lost 6 bases and the V segment lost 3 bases, leaving 3 bases of the junction unmatched. The CDR3 sequence is 13 residues long. CDR1 SGHTA and CDR2 FQGNSA come from the germline V gene. CDR3 bases: TGTGCCAGCAGCTTTAAGGGGGCTGATACGCAGTATTTT. Translation: CASSFKGADTQYF.

The V call is TRBV11-2, the J call TRBJ2-1, with D perhaps given as TRBD1 or TRBD2 (5 bases each). The CDR3 length is 12 residues. The germline V gene encodes CDR1 SGHAT and CDR2 FQNNGV. Trimming cost V 6 bases and J 9 bases, with 12 bases left between them. The CDR3 DNA follows: TGTGCCAGCAGTCATTTGGGGACTGAGCAGTTCTTC. Residues: CASSHLGTEQFF.

About this clone itself: One end of the junction is discordant with germline, which a read error may explain. The chain is built from TRBV6-4 and TRBJ2-3, with 9 bases aligning to TRBD1. Looked up from germline, CDR1 is MRHNA and CDR2 is SNTAGT. There are 15 residues in the CDR3. CDR3 sequence: CVSRAQGATGDTQYF. As DNA, the CDR3 is TGTGTCAGCAGGGCACAGGGGGCGACCGGAGATACGCAGTATTTT.

This rearrangement joins TRBV6-4 to TRBJ2-1; TRBD1 agrees at 7 bases. The trim removed 4 bases at V and 2 bases at J, leaving 8 bases unmatched. Germline V gene lookup returns CDR1 MRHNA and CDR2 SNTAGT. The CDR3 runs to 16 residues. In DNA form, the CDR3 reads TGTGCCAGCAGTGCACTCGAGACAGGGACCTACAATGAGCAGTTCTTC. Translation: CASSALETGTYNEQFF.

The chain joins TRBV29-1 to TRBJ2-5, with D perhaps TRBD2 (6 bases). The CDR3 covers 14 residues. Looked up from germline, CDR1 is SQVTM and CDR2 is ANQGSEA. In DNA form, the CDR3 reads TGCAGGGCCCCGGGTGGGAGGTACCAAGAGACCCAGTACTTC. Protein sequence: CRAPGGRYQETQYF.

This clone showed up just once. The rearrangement links TRBV11-2 to TRBJ1-4; no clear D gene. CDR1 is SGHAT, CDR2 FQNNGV, per germline. The V end lost 5 bases, the J end lost 5 bases, and 15 bases lay between the germline ends. CDR3 length: 15 amino acids. CDR3 sequence (DNA): TGTGCCAGCAGCGGCGCGGGCCGCGGGAATGAAAAACTGTTTTTT. Its protein is CASSGAGRGNEKLFF.

J is TRBJ2-7 and V is TRBV19; no clear D gene. V lost 3 bases to trimming and J lost 0 bases, with 15 bases between them. The germline V gene encodes CDR1 LNHDA and CDR2 SQIVND (reference sequence). The CDR3 runs 16 residues. CDR3 DNA sequence: TGTGCCAGTAGTATTTCTCCGGCCGGACGCTCCTACGAGCAGTACTTC. Protein product: CASSISPAGRSYEQYF.